This is a list of T cell receptor beta chains from one sample in a study of vaccination and CD4 T cells after COVID-19. TCRdb redid the calling of the PCR reads with MiXCR, one entry per CDR3 protein. The sample contains fewer than 20,000 distinct CDR3 sequences, about two fifths of which appear only once. No antigen is known for these receptors. This specimen was CD4+ T cells from blood, cultured in vitro, taken before SARS-CoV-2 vaccination. All receptors come from a human donor who had recovered from COVID-19. The CDR3 runs from the conserved cysteine through the conserved F or W. D genes are given only for firm matches. Clone size is shown for a subset of rows, as once, few, many or a class of expanded clone.

V: TRBV5-1; J: TRBJ2-5; size: few; D: .; DNA: TGCGCCAGCAGCCGGGACTGGGGACAAGAGACCCAGTACTTC; CDR3: CASSRDWGQETQYF
V: TRBV6-1; J: TRBJ2-7; size: .; D: .; DNA: TGTGCCAGCAGTGAAAAGGAGGGGGGAGGGGACGAGCAGTACTTC; CDR3: CASSEKEGGGDEQYF
V: TRBV11-2; J: TRBJ2-5; size: .; D: .; DNA: TGTGCCAGCAGCTCATCTGGGGGCGCTGAGACCCAGTACTTC; CDR3: CASSSSGGAETQYF
V: TRBV6-1; J: TRBJ1-2; size: few; D: .; DNA: TGTGCCAGCAGCCGGACCGTGGATATACTCTATGGCTACACCTTC; CDR3: CASSRTVDILYGYTF
V: TRBV19; J: TRBJ1-1; size: .; D: .; DNA: TGTGCCAGTAGTATTAGATGGACTGAAGCTTTCTTT; CDR3: CASSIRWTEAFF
V: TRBV20-1; J: TRBJ1-5; size: .; D: .; DNA: TGCAGTACCAAGATGGGAGGGGCTGGTCAGCCCCAGCATTTT; CDR3: CSTKMGGAGQPQHF
V: TRBV5-4; J: TRBJ1-2; size: .; D: TRBD1; DNA: TGTGCCAGCAGCCCGGAACAGGGGGCTCCGGGTGTGGGCTATGGCTACACCTTC; CDR3: CASSPEQGAPGVGYGYTF
V: TRBV6-2/TRBV6-3; J: TRBJ2-1; size: once; D: TRBD2; DNA: TGTGCCAGCAGTTACTCGCCGACTAGCGGGACCGCTTACAATGAGCAGTTCTTC; CDR3: CASSYSPTSGTAYNEQFF
V: TRBV20-1; J: TRBJ2-7; size: .; D: .; DNA: TGCAGTGCTAGAGAAATTGTGGACGAGCAGTACTTC; CDR3: CSAREIVDEQYF
V: TRBV7-2; J: TRBJ2-5; size: .; D: .; DNA: TGTGCCAGCAGCTTAAGCTCCCTTGGGGAGACCCAGTACTTC; CDR3: CASSLSSLGETQYF
V: TRBV27; J: TRBJ2-7; size: few; D: TRBD1; DNA: TGTGCCAGCAGTTTAAGGACAGGGAAAAGCTTCGAACCCTACGAGCAGTACTTC; CDR3: CASSLRTGKSFEPYEQYF
V: TRBV7-9; J: TRBJ1-1; size: .; D: .; DNA: TGTGCCAGCAGCGGACGGGAGAACACTGAAGCTTTCTTT; CDR3: CASSGRENTEAFF
V: TRBV11-3; J: TRBJ2-7; size: .; D: TRBD1; DNA: TGTGCCAGCAGCCCGACAGGGATTGACTACGAGCAGTACTTC; CDR3: CASSPTGIDYEQYF
V: TRBV7-6; J: TRBJ1-1; size: few; D: TRBD1; DNA: TGTGCCAGCAGCTTAGGAGGAGCAGGGGGCACTGAAGCTTTCTTT; CDR3: CASSLGGAGGTEAFF
V: TRBV4-3; J: TRBJ1-5; size: few; D: .; DNA: TGCGCCAGCAGCCAAGAGGCTGAAAGCAATCAGCCCCAGCATTTT; CDR3: CASSQEAESNQPQHF
V: TRBV20-1; J: TRBJ2-2; size: medium-sized; D: .; DNA: TGCAGTGCATGGGACCGATCCACCGGGGAGCTGTTTTTT; CDR3: CSAWDRSTGELFF
V: TRBV4-2; J: TRBJ1-2; size: .; D: .; DNA: TGTGCCAGCAGCCAAGAGGGCCGCAGGCGGTATGGCTACACCTTC; CDR3: CASSQEGRRRYGYTF
V: TRBV11-3; J: TRBJ2-3; size: .; D: .; DNA: TGTGCCAGCAGCTTAGCCCTCAACCGGGACACCGAGCAGTATTTT; CDR3: CASSLALNRDTEQYF
V: TRBV20-1; J: TRBJ2-5; size: .; D: .; DNA: TGCAGTGCCTGGTCTGGGCTAGGGGGTTACGAGACCCAGTACTTC; CDR3: CSAWSGLGGYETQYF
V: TRBV28; J: TRBJ2-2; size: .; D: .; DNA: TGTGCCAGCAAAATGGTACTTCCCGGGGCGACCGGGGAGCTGTTTTTT; CDR3: CASKMVLPGATGELFF
V: TRBV28; J: TRBJ1-2; size: .; D: .; DNA: TGTGCCAGCAGGAAAACCGTTAACTATGGCTACACCTTC; CDR3: CASRKTVNYGYTF
V: TRBV7-2; J: TRBJ2-7; size: few; D: .; DNA: TGTGCCAGCAGCTACACCGCAGCAAGAGAGCAGTACTTC; CDR3: CASSYTAAREQYF
V: TRBV7-3; J: TRBJ2-7; size: .; D: .; DNA: TGTGCCAGCAGCTTAATCGGTGGGCACCTCTACGAGCAGTACTTC; CDR3: CASSLIGGHLYEQYF
V: TRBV29-1; J: TRBJ2-7; size: .; D: .; DNA: TGCAGCGTTGTATACGAGCAGTACTTC; CDR3: CSVVYEQYF
V: TRBV19; J: TRBJ2-1; size: .; D: .; DNA: TGTGCCAGTAGCGGAACACGCAACAATGAGCAGTTCTTC; CDR3: CASSGTRNNEQFF
V: TRBV6-5; J: TRBJ2-7; size: .; D: TRBD1; DNA: TGTGCCAGCAGTTACGAACCGGGACAGGGGGTCTACGAGCAGTACTTC; CDR3: CASSYEPGQGVYEQYF
V: TRBV9; J: TRBJ2-3; size: few; D: .; DNA: TGTGCCAGCAGCGTAGAGGCGGGTCGGAGCACAGATACGCAGTATTTT; CDR3: CASSVEAGRSTDTQYF
V: TRBV20-1; J: TRBJ1-3; size: .; D: .; DNA: TGCAGTGCTAGTGGCAGCGCCGACTCTGGAAACACCATATATTTT; CDR3: CSASGSADSGNTIYF
V: TRBV7-2; J: TRBJ2-2; size: .; D: .; DNA: TGTGCCAGCAGCCATGATCGGTGGGAGCTGTTTTTT; CDR3: CASSHDRWELFF
V: TRBV28; J: TRBJ1-2; size: .; D: TRBD1; DNA: TGTGCCAGCAGTCCTTCTATCGGACAGGGCGACTATGGCTACACCTTC; CDR3: CASSPSIGQGDYGYTF
V: TRBV2; J: TRBJ1-3; size: .; D: .; DNA: TGTGCCAGCGCCGGGGGCATTGGAAACACCATATATTTT; CDR3: CASAGGIGNTIYF
V: TRBV7-2; J: TRBJ2-5; size: once; D: .; DNA: TGTGCCAGCAGACAGGGCGGGAGCGGAGGGACCCAGTACTTC; CDR3: CASRQGGSGGTQYF
V: TRBV2; J: TRBJ2-1; size: .; D: TRBD1; DNA: TGTGCCAGCAGTGTCCGGGACAGGGACAATGAGCAGTTCTTC; CDR3: CASSVRDRDNEQFF
V: TRBV19; J: TRBJ2-7; size: .; D: TRBD2; DNA: TGTGCCAGTAGTTTCCGGACTAGCGGGAGTTTGGTCGAGCAGTACTTC; CDR3: CASSFRTSGSLVEQYF
V: TRBV9; J: TRBJ2-3; size: .; D: .; DNA: TGTGCCAGCAGCGCGTGGCGAGATAGCACAGATACGCAGTATTTT; CDR3: CASSAWRDSTDTQYF
V: TRBV2; J: TRBJ2-1; size: .; D: TRBD2; DNA: TGTGCCAGCAGTGCGGGACTAGCGGGCGTCAATGAGCAGTTCTTC; CDR3: CASSAGLAGVNEQFF
V: TRBV7-7; J: TRBJ2-5; size: .; D: .; DNA: TGTGCCAGCAGCTTAGGGACCCCGGGGGCCGGTGGGACCCAGTACTTC; CDR3: CASSLGTPGAGGTQYF
V: TRBV20-1; J: TRBJ2-4; size: .; D: TRBD2; DNA: TGCAGTGCTAGGTTGCTAGCGGGGGGAGACGGGAAAAACATTCAGTACTTC; CDR3: CSARLLAGGDGKNIQYF
V: TRBV2; J: TRBJ1-1; size: few; D: .; DNA: TGTGCCAGCAGTGAAGCGCCTGGTCAGGGGACTGAAGCTTTCTTT; CDR3: CASSEAPGQGTEAFF
V: TRBV7-9; J: TRBJ2-1; size: once; D: TRBD2; DNA: TGTGCCAGCAGCTTAGGTCATAAGGGTTTCTCAGCGGGAGTAGTCTCCTACAATGAGCAGTTCTTC; CDR3: CASSLGHKGFSAGVVSYNEQFF
V: TRBV2; J: TRBJ2-7; size: .; D: .; DNA: TGTGCCAGCAGGGCGGACAGCTTCTCCTACGAGCAGTACTTC; CDR3: CASRADSFSYEQYF
V: TRBV20-1; J: TRBJ1-1; size: .; D: .; DNA: TGCAGTGCTAGGATTCCAGGAAGGAACACTGAAGCTTTCTTT; CDR3: CSARIPGRNTEAFF
V: TRBV20-1; J: TRBJ2-7; size: once; D: TRBD2; DNA: TGCAGTGCTAGTGATAGCGGGAGCCCCACTTCCTACGAGCAGTACTTC; CDR3: CSASDSGSPTSYEQYF
V: TRBV19; J: TRBJ1-1; size: few; D: .; DNA: TGTGCCAGTAGTCGGGGGCGAATGAGGACTGAAGCTTTCTTT; CDR3: CASSRGRMRTEAFF
V: TRBV6-5; J: TRBJ1-6; size: large; D: TRBD1; DNA: TGTGCCAGCAGTTACGGACAGGCGGAGAGTTCACCCCTCCACTTT; CDR3: CASSYGQAESSPLHF
V: TRBV28; J: TRBJ1-2; size: .; D: .; DNA: TGTGCCAGCAAGGATTCAGCCTATGGCTACACCTTC; CDR3: CASKDSAYGYTF